This T cell receptor (beta chain) was captured in a study of monozygotic twins with inflammatory bowel disease. TCRdb reanalyzed the 5' RACE reads and collapses them to one entry per CDR3 protein, without DNA. This table holds approximately 400,000 distinct CDR3 sequences. Sequencing was done on a sample of blood. The source of this sequence is a human donor with ulcerative colitis or Crohn's disease, or a healthy co-twin of an affected twin (not recorded which).

The CDR3 loop reads CASSLAGRANSPLHF. V is TRBV12-3 or TRBV12-4 and J is TRBJ1-6. The CDR3 is 15 residues long.